This T cell receptor (beta chain) originates from a study of brain metastases from non-small cell lung cancer. Regarding the study as a whole: Brain metastases had lower T-cell infiltration than primary tumors.

With 6 bases removed from V and 7 bases from J, the gap between germline ends came to 16 bases. The CDR3 is made up of 13 amino acids. Per germline, CDR1 SNHLY and CDR2 FYNNEI. Remarks on this clone: What it recognizes is unknown.

Libraries were prepared by immunoSEQ multiplex PCR; TCRdb keeps only in-frame clonotypes and omits some of them. The data show fewer than 9,500 clones, with approximately 86% seen just once and around 4.1% held by the top ten. V usage is TRBV2 and J usage is TRBJ2-7; D might be TRBD1 or TRBD2, each matching 6 bases. Material for sequencing was primary lung tumor tissue. The origin of this receptor is a donor at least 40 years old with non-small cell lung cancer. The CDR3, as DNA: TGTGCCAGCAGCCCGGAGGGGGTGGGAGAGCAGTACTTC. Its protein product is CASSPEGVGEQYF.